The source of this T cell receptor beta chain is a study of OX40 agonist ivuxolimab in advanced cancers. Study summary: Treatment of patients was with ivuxolimab, an agonistic anti-OX40 (CD134) antibody.

Assay: immunoSEQ multiplex PCR; the TCRdb copy retains only in-frame clones and omits some. The sample consists of more than 60,000 clones, roughly 90% of them appearing once. This clone appeared a single time. Its antigen remains unknown. Trimming left V 4 bases short and J 4 bases short, with 5 bases between. Germline V gene sequence: CDR1 SGHTA, CDR2 FQGNSA. CDR3 length: 11 residues. Regarding the study as a whole: Among the lowest peripheral clonal expansion occurred in 0.1-3.0 mg/kg partial responders. Some nonresponders additionally presented with little normalized T-cell clonal expansion.

The chain employs TRBV7-2 and TRBJ2-7; D is unclear. This material consisted of CD4+ or CD8+ T cells sorted from blood, taken in a trial of the OX40 agonist ivuxolimab. The clonotype originates from an adult with an advanced solid tumor such as melanoma, head and neck, liver or kidney cancer. The CDR3 nucleotides are TGTGCCAGCAGCTCTGTTTACGAGCAGTACTTC. Residues: CASSSVYEQYF.